The entry below gives a single T cell receptor (beta chain) sequence along with its context. Symptom resolution, clearance, or two negative PCRs marked the recovered donors of Cohort 3. These data originate in a study of blood T cell repertoires in COVID-19. Study overall: The United States, Italy and Spain provided the acute and convalescent COVID-19 samples.

V was trimmed by 1 base and J by 0 bases, leaving 10 bases between them. CDR1 and CDR2 from the germline V gene are LGHDT and YNNKEL (reference sequence). CDR3 length: 16 amino acids. Assay: immunoSEQ multiplex PCR; the TCRdb copy retains only in-frame clones and omits some. The repertoire holds roughly 250,000 clones, with 85% to 95% as singletons. The origin of this receptor is a woman aged 18 to 35 who had recovered from COVID-19. Input material: PBMCs or T cells enriched from blood (not recorded which). The chain links TRBV3-1 (or the pseudogene TRBV3-2) to TRBJ1-3; D gene ambiguous. The CDR3 coding sequence is TGTGCCAGCAGCCAAGGGCCGGGGAACTCTGGAAACACCATATATTTT. Amino acid sequence: CASSQGPGNSGNTIYF.